This TCR beta chain stems from a study of blood T cell repertoires in COVID-19. Study-wide context: Acute-phase and convalescent COVID-19 samples originated in the United States, Italy and Spain. From T cells, B-cell-depleted T cells, or PBMCs came the material, which was cDNA or gDNA.

Per the authors' pipeline: Estimation of nucleated cell counts was performed using reference gene primer amplification. The assay was immunoSEQ multiplex PCR, and TCRdb's table has in-frame clones only and misses some. For V, J and clone size, that table is used; D and trimming come from the DNA. The sample lists around 200,000 clones; around 75% were seen once. This CDR3 is 14 amino acids long. Germline-derived CDR1 and CDR2 are GTSNPN and SVGIG (reference sequence). Trimming cost V 0 bases and J 2 bases, with 10 bases left between them. This clonotype was sampled from a human donor in a cohort sampled during active COVID-19. Sequencing input: peripheral blood. The chain recombines TRBV30 with TRBJ1-2, with D possibly being TRBD1 (6 bases). The CDR3, as DNA: TGTGCCTGGAGTGTTTATCAGGGGAACTATGGCTACACCTTC. As protein: CAWSVYQGNYGYTF.